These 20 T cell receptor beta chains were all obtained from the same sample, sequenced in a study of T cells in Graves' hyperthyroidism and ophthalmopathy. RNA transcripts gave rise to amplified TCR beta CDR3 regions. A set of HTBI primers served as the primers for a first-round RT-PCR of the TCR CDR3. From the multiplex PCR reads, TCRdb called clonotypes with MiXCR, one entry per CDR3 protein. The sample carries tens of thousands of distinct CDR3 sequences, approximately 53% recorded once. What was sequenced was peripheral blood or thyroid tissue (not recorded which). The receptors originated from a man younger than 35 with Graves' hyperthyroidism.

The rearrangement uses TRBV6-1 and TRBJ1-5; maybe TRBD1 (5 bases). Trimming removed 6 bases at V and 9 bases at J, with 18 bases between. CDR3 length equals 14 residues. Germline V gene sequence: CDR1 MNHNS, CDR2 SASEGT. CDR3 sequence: CASSRGRAARPQHF. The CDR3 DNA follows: TGTGCCAGCAGCCGCGGCAGGGCTGCACGGCCCCAGCATTTT.

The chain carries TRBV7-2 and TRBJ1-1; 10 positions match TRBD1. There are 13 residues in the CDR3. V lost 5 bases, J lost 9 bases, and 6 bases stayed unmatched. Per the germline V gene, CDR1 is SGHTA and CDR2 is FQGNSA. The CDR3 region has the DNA TGTGCCAGCAGCCTAAGACAGGGGGCTCAAGCTTTCTTT. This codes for CASSLRQGAQAFF.

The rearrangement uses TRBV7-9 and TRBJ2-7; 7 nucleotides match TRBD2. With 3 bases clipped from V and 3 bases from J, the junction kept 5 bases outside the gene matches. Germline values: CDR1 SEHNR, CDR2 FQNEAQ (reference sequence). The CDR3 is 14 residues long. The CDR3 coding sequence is TGTGCCAGCAGCTTGGGCAGGGAGGGCTACGAGCAGTACTTC. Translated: CASSLGREGYEQYF.

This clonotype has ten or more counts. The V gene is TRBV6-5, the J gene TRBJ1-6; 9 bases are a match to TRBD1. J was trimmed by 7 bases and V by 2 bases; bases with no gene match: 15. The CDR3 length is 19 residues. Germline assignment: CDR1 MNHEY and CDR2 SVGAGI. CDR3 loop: CASSYRPGPRTGANSPLHF. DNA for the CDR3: TGTGCCAGCAGTTACCGCCCAGGCCCGAGGACAGGGGCGAATTCACCCCTCCACTTT.

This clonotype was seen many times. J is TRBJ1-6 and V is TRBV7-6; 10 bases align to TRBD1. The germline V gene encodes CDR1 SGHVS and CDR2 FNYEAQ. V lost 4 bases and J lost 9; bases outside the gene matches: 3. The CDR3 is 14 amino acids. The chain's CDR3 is CASSSRDRGSPLHF. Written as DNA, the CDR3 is TGTGCCAGCAGCTCCCGGGACAGGGGTTCACCCCTCCACTTT.

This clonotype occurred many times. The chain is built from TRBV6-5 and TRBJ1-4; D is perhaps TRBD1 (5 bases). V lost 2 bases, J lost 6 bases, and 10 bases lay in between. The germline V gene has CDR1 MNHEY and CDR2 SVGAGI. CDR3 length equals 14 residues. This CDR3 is CASSYAGGDEKLFF. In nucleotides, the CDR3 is TGTGCCAGCAGTTACGCGGGGGGAGATGAAAAACTGTTTTTT.

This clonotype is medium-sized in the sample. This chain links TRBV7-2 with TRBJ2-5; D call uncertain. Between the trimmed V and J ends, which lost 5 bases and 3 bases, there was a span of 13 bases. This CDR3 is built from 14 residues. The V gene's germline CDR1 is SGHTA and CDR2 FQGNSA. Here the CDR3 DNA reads TGTGCCAGCAGCCCACAGAGACTTAAAGAGACCCAGTACTTC. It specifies CASSPQRLKETQYF.

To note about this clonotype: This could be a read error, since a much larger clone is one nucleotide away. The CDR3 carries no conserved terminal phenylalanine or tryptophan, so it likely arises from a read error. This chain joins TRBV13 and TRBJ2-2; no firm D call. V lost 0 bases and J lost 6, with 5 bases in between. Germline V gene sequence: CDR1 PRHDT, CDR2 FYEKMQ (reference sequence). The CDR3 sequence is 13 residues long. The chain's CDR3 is CASSLGDAGELFL. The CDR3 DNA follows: TGTGCCAGCAGCTTAGGGGACGCCGGGGAGCTGTTTCTT.

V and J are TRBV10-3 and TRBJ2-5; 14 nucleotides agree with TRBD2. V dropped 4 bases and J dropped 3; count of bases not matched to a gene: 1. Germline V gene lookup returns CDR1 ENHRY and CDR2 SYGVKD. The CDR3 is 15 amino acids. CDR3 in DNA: TGTGCCATCAGTGGACTAGCGGGAGGGGAAGAGACCCAGTACTTC. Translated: CAISGLAGGEETQYF.

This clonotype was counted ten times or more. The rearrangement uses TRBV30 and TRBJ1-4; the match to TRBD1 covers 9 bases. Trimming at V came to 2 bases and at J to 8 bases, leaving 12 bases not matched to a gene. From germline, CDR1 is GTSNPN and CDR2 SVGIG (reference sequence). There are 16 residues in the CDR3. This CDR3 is CAWSSSSGTGREKLFF. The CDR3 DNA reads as TGTGCCTGGAGTTCCTCCTCCGGGACAGGGAGGGAAAAACTGTTTTTT.

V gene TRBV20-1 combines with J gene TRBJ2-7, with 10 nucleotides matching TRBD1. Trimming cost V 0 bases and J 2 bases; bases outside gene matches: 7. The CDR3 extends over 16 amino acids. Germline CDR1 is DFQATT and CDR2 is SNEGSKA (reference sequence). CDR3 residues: CSARDFGTGDPYEQYF. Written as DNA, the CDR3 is TGCAGTGCTAGAGATTTCGGGACAGGGGACCCCTACGAGCAGTACTTC.

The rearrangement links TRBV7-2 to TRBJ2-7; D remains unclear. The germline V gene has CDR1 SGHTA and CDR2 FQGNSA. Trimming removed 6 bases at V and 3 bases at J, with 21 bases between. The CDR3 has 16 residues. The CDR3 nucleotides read TGTGCCAGCAGTGGAGCCCATGACGGGCACCTCTACGAGCAGTACTTC. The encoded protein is CASSGAHDGHLYEQYF.

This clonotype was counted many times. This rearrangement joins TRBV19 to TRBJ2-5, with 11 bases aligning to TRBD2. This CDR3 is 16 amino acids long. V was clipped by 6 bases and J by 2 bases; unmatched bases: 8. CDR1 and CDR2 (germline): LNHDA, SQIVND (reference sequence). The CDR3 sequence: CASRTGTSGLQETQYF. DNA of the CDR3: TGTGCCAGTAGAACCGGGACTAGCGGACTTCAAGAGACCCAGTACTTC.

As DNA, the CDR3 is TGTGCCAGCAGCTTCGGGACGGGAAGATGGACCCAGTACTTC. Protein sequence: CASSFGTGRWTQYF. This chain joins TRBV9 and TRBJ2-5; the D call may be TRBD1 or TRBD2 (5 bases each). V gave up 4 bases and J gave up 7 bases, with 17 bases separating them. Germline V lookup: CDR1 SGDLS, CDR2 YYNGEE. The CDR3 extends over 14 amino acids.

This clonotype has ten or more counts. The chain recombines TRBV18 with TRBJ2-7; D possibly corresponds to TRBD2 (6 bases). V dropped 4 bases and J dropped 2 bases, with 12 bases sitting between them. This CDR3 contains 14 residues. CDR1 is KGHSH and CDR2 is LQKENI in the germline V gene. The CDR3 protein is CASSHWDFPYEQYF. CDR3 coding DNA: TGTGCCAGCTCACACTGGGACTTTCCCTACGAGCAGTACTTC.

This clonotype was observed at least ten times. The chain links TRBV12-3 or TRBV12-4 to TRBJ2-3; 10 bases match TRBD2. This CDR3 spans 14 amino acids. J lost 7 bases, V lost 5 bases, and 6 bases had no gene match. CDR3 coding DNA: TGTGCCAGCAGTCGAGCGGGAGGGACGAATACGCAGTATTTT. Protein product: CASSRAGGTNTQYF.

CDR3 protein: CASSGPSQGYEQYF. CDR3 coding DNA: TGTGCCAGCAGCGGGCCGTCCCAGGGGTACGAGCAGTACTTC. The chain has TRBV2 and TRBJ2-7; D is perhaps TRBD1 (6 bases). The germline CDR1 and CDR2 sequences are SNHLY and FYNNEI. Trimming stripped 6 bases from V and 4 bases from J, with 16 bases between. This CDR3 is 14 amino acids long.

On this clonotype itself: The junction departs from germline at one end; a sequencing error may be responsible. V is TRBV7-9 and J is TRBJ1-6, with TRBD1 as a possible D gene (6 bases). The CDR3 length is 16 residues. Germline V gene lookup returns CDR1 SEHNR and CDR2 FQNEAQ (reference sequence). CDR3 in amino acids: CASSPAVGGFNPPLHF. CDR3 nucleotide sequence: TGTGCCAGCAGCCCCGCAGTAGGGGGATTTAATCCACCCCTCCACTTT.

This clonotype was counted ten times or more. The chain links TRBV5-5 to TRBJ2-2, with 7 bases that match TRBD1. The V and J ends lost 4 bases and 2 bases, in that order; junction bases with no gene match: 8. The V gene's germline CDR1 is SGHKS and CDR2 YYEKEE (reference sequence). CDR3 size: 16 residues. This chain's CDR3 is CASSGTPGGNTGELFF. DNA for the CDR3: TGTGCCAGCAGCGGGACCCCAGGGGGAAACACCGGGGAGCTGTTTTTT.

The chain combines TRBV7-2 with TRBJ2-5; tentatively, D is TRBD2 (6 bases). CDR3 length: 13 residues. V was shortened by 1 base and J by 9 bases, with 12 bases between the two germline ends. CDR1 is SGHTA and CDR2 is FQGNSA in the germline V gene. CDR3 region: CASSLGLAIAQYF. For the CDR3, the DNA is TGTGCCAGCAGCTTAGGCCTAGCGATCGCCCAGTACTTC. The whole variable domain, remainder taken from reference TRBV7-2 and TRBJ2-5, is GAGVSQSPSNKVTEKGKDVELRCDPISGHTALYWYRQSLGQGLEFLIYFQGNSAPDKSGLPSDRFSAERTGGSVSTLTIQRTQQEDSAVYLCASSLGLAIAQYFGPGTRLLVL.